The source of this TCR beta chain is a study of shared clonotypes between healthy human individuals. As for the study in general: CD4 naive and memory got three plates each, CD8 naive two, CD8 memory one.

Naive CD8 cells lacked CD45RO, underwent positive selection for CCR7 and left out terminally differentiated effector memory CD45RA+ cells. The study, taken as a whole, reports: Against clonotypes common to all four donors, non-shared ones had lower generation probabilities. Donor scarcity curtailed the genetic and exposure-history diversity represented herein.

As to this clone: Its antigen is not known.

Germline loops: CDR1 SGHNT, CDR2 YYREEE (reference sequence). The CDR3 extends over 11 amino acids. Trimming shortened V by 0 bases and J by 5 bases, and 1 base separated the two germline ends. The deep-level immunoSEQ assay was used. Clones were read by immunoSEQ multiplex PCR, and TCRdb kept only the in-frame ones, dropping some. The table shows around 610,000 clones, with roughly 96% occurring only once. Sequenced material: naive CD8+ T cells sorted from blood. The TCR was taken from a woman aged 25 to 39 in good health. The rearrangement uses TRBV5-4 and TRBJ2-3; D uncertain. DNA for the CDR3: TGTGCCAGCAGCTTGGAAGATACGCAGTATTTT. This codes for CASSLEDTQYF.